The source of this T cell receptor beta chain is a study of blood T cell repertoires in COVID-19. Study overall: From the United States, Italy and Spain came samples of acute and convalescent COVID-19. PBMCs, B-cell-depleted T cells, or T cells were the source of the cDNA or gDNA that made up the material.

Authors' processing steps: By means of reference gene primer amplification, nucleated cell counts were estimated. Repertoires were generated with immunoSEQ multiplex PCR, while TCRdb's copy carries only in-frame clones and drops some. V and J calls plus clone size are reproduced from that table; the DNA served to infer D and trimming. The table records more than 50,000 clones, roughly 90% of them present only once. The V and J ends lost 0 bases and 6 bases respectively, with 11 bases between them. Germline CDR1 GTSNPN, CDR2 SVGIG (reference sequence). This CDR3 has 13 residues. The sequenced sample consisted of peripheral blood. The V and J genes are TRBV30 and TRBJ1-1; no firm D call. This receptor was obtained from a human donor with active COVID-19. The donor label of this sample is uncertain. CDR3 DNA sequence: TGTGCCTGGAGTGTACTCCGCGGGGCTGAAGCTTTCTTT. Residues: CAWSVLRGAEAFF.